These 5 T cell receptor beta chains came from one sample sequenced in a study of control samples from healthy donors and cancer patients. Measured with immunoSEQ multiplex PCR; TCRdb has only the in-frame clones, and not every one. The table shows 35,000 to 40,000 clones, with around 80% occurring only once. Sequenced: PBMCs. The receptors shown here come from a woman aged 60-70 years with lung cancer.

The gene calls are TRBV25-1 and TRBJ2-1; D is ambiguous. V lost 5 bases and J 5 bases, leaving 13 bases between the germline ends. Germline CDR1 and CDR2: MGHDK and SYGVNS. There are 14 residues in the CDR3. The CDR3 is CASSPLMTNNEQFF. The CDR3 DNA is TGTGCCAGCAGTCCCCTGATGACCAACAATGAGCAGTTCTTC.

The chain uses TRBV6-5 and TRBJ2-5; 10 nucleotides align to TRBD2. CDR3 length equals 16 residues. CDR1 is MNHEY, CDR2 SVGAGI, per germline. J lost 5 bases, V lost 4 bases, and 10 bases had no gene match. CDR3 residues: CASSLASGGAKETQYF. The DNA of the CDR3 is TGTGCCAGCAGTTTGGCCAGCGGGGGGGCGAAGGAGACCCAGTACTTC.

V is TRBV9 and J is TRBJ1-2; possible D gene TRBD1, 5 bases. Looked up from germline, CDR1 is SGDLS and CDR2 is YYNGEE. The V end lost 4 bases, the J end lost 5 bases, and 24 bases lay between the germline ends. The CDR3 loop spans 17 amino acids. CDR3: CASSPGDRRGSRYGYTF. DNA for the CDR3: TGTGCCAGCAGCCCTGGAGACCGTCGGGGGTCGAGGTATGGCTACACCTTC.

This chain joins TRBV27 and TRBJ2-1; 8 bases align to TRBD2. The J segment lost 5 bases and the V segment lost 5 bases, leaving 8 bases of the junction unmatched. CDR3 length equals 15 residues. Germline CDR1 is MNHEY and CDR2 is SMNVEV (reference sequence). CDR3 residues: CASSGVAGFHNEQFF. The CDR3 DNA reads TGTGCCAGCAGTGGAGTAGCGGGATTTCACAATGAGCAGTTCTTC.

V and J are TRBV12-3 or TRBV12-4 and TRBJ1-5; 11 bases match TRBD1. This CDR3 contains 13 residues. V gave up 3 bases and J gave up 10 bases; unmatched junction bases: 2. Here the CDR3 DNA reads TGTGCCAGCAGTTTCGGGACAGGGGGACCCCAGCATTTT. Translation: CASSFGTGGPQHF.